This T cell receptor beta chain was sequenced for a study of T-cell memory formation after mild COVID-19. Study details: The TCR clusters were mostly specific to one donor.

Findings and caveats of the study: There were some responding clones in pre-infection memory, which suggested that cross-reactive memory had joined. Clones contracting over day 15 to 85 were CD4/CD8 balanced, with later expanders leaning CD4+.

The CDR3 is 12 amino acids. CDR1 is SEHNR, CDR2 FQNEAQ, per germline (reference sequence). Trimming took 2 bases from V and 8 from J, leaving 9 bases between them. A note on this clonotype: What it binds is unknown.

cDNA libraries for TCR alpha and TCR beta, carrying sample barcodes and UMIs, came from 5'RACE with constant-segment primers. A single record per CDR3 protein comes from TCRdb applying MiXCR to the 5' RACE reads. The table records more than 350,000 distinct CDR3 sequences, about 16% of them present only once. The sequence derives from a man between 18 and 29 years old who had mild COVID-19 (a few samples of this study predate the infection). Cell type and time point are not known. Input material: PBMCs or a T cell subset sorted from them (not recorded which). The rearrangement links TRBV7-9 to TRBJ1-2; D perhaps matches TRBD1 (6 bases). CDR3 nucleotides: TGTGCCAGCAGCTTACATGGGGGCGGCTACACCTTC. This translates into CASSLHGGGYTF.